The 24 T cell receptor beta chains reported below all come from one sample, sequenced in a study of T cell repertoires in cytomegalovirus infection. TCRdb fed the reads into MiXCR, producing one record per CDR3 protein. The data show 200,000 to 300,000 distinct CDR3 sequences, roughly 10% seen once. The sequencing input was PBMCs. These receptors all come from a human donor in good health (CMV status not recorded). Some clones in this sample may be carry-over from other donors' samples.

This clonotype showed up many times. This chain links TRBV28 with TRBJ2-5, with D hard to call. Deletions cut 1 base from V and 4 bases from J, with 1 base between. CDR3 size: 11 residues. CDR1 and CDR2 from the germline V gene are MDHEN and SYDVKM. The CDR3 is CASSLSETQYF. In nucleotides, the CDR3 is TGTGCCAGCAGTTTATCAGAGACCCAGTACTTC.

The table lists this clonotype with many counts. The gene calls are TRBV28 and TRBJ1-6; perhaps TRBD1 as D (6 bases). CDR1 is MDHEN, CDR2 SYDVKM, per germline. V was pared by 6 bases and J by 5 bases, with 14 bases between. The CDR3 totals 15 residues. The CDR3 DNA reads TGTGCCAGCAGACCCCCGGGACATAATAATTCACCCCTCCACTTT. Translated: CASRPPGHNNSPLHF.

This clonotype was seen at least ten times. The chain couples TRBV7-2 to TRBJ2-1; perhaps TRBD1 as D (5 bases). Per the germline V gene, CDR1 is SGHTA and CDR2 is FQGNSA. The CDR3 is 14 amino acids. Trimming removed 5 bases from V and 5 bases from J, with 13 bases in between. DNA of the CDR3: TGTGCCAGCAGCAAGGGGAAGACGAACAATGAGCAGTTCTTC. It is translated as CASSKGKTNNEQFF. Supplemented by reference TRBV7-2 and TRBJ2-1, the full variable domain reads GAGVSQSPSNKVTEKGKDVELRCDPISGHTALYWYRQSLGQGLEFLIYFQGNSAPDKSGLPSDRFSAERTGGSVSTLTIQRTQQEDSAVYLCASSKGKTNNEQFFGPGTRLTVL.

This clonotype was counted a few times. The V gene is TRBV25-1, the J gene TRBJ2-3; D not resolved. Germline assignment: CDR1 MGHDK and CDR2 SYGVNS. The CDR3 sequence is 15 residues long. The V end was cut by 5 bases, the J end by 1 base, with 13 bases between. The CDR3 DNA reads as TGTGCCAGCAGTTCAGGACGGCCCGGCACAGATACGCAGTATTTT. Encoded protein: CASSSGRPGTDTQYF.

The chain uses TRBV20-1 and TRBJ1-6; no reliable D call. Looked up from germline, CDR1 is DFQATT and CDR2 is SNEGSKA (reference sequence). The V and J ends lost 6 bases and 10 bases respectively, with 13 bases between them. The CDR3 spans 12 residues. The CDR3 coding sequence is TGCAGTGCAGAGGTGGCTGAATCACCCCTCCACTTT. This codes for CSAEVAESPLHF.

This clonotype was recorded many times. This rearrangement joins TRBV6-2 or TRBV6-3 to TRBJ1-1; 8 bases fit TRBD1. With 6 bases clipped from V and 4 bases from J, the junction kept 7 bases outside the gene matches. Per the germline V gene, CDR1 is MNHEY and CDR2 is SVGEGT. This CDR3 is 14 amino acids long. DNA for the CDR3: TGTGCCAGCAGACCGACAGGGGATGGCACTGAAGCTTTCTTT. Its protein product is CASRPTGDGTEAFF.

This clonotype was counted many times. The rearrangement links TRBV7-2 to TRBJ2-2, with D hard to call. CDR3 length equals 12 residues. From germline, CDR1 is SGHTA and CDR2 FQGNSA. Trimming removed 6 bases from V and 4 bases from J, with 6 bases in between. In nucleotides, the CDR3 is TGTGCCAGCAGTCAACCCACCGGGGAGCTGTTTTTT. Residues: CASSQPTGELFF.

This clonotype was seen at least ten times. Written as DNA, the CDR3 is TGTGCCACCAGCAGGTCGGCGTTAACATATAGCAATCAGCCCCAGCATTTT. Translation: CATSRSALTYSNQPQHF. This chain links TRBV15 with TRBJ1-5; D gene unclear. Germline V CDR1 and CDR2: LNHNV, YYDKDF (reference sequence). CDR3 length: 17 residues. Between the trimmed V and J ends, which lost 3 bases and 0 bases, there was a span of 15 bases.

This clonotype was observed at least ten times. This rearrangement joins TRBV7-9 to TRBJ2-7, with TRBD1 matching 9 bases. CDR1 SEHNR and CDR2 FQNEAQ come from the germline V gene (reference sequence). V lost 7 bases to trimming and J lost 1 base; unmatched junction nucleotides: 11. The CDR3 runs to 16 residues. CDR3 bases: TGTGCCAGCATCACTGTGACCGGGACAGGGTCCTACGAGCAGTACTTC. Protein sequence: CASITVTGTGSYEQYF.

This clonotype came up a few times. V gene TRBV7-2 combines with J gene TRBJ1-5; TRBD1 is a possible D gene (5 bases). The CDR3 length is 19 residues. Trimming removed 0 bases from V and 3 bases from J, with 21 bases in between. CDR1 is SGHTA and CDR2 is FQGNSA in the germline V gene. The DNA for the CDR3 is TGTGCCAGCAGCTTAGCGAGAGGGGCGCTCTATACGGACAATCAGCCCCAGCATTTT. Translating gives CASSLARGALYTDNQPQHF. The full variable domain, completed using reference TRBV7-2 and TRBJ1-5, is GAGVSQSPSNKVTEKGKDVELRCDPISGHTALYWYRQSLGQGLEFLIYFQGNSAPDKSGLPSDRFSAERTGGSVSTLTIQRTQQEDSAVYLCASSLARGALYTDNQPQHFGDGTRLSIL.

This clonotype showed up just a few times. V usage is TRBV29-1 and J usage is TRBJ2-3, with TRBD2 as a possible D gene (5 bases). This CDR3 is built from 15 residues. The germline V and J ends were trimmed by 6 bases and 0 bases, with 16 bases remaining between them. Germline V gene data show CDR1 as SQVTM and CDR2 as ANQGSEA. CDR3 nucleotide sequence: TGCAGCGTGGACGGTTCGCGGGCCAGCACAGATACGCAGTATTTT. This encodes CSVDGSRASTDTQYF.

The chain uses TRBV7-3 and TRBJ1-2; TRBD1 matches 10 bases. The CDR3 length is 13 residues. Germline V gene lookup returns CDR1 SGHTA and CDR2 FQGTGA. With V trimmed by 5 bases and J by 7 bases, 4 bases remained unmatched. The CDR3 sequence: CASSKGQGIGYTF. The CDR3, as DNA: TGTGCCAGCAGCAAGGGACAGGGGATTGGCTACACCTTC.

This clonotype was seen repeatedly, ten times or more. This chain links TRBV7-2 with TRBJ1-1; TRBD1 matches 8 bases. This CDR3 is built from 14 residues. V shed 6 bases and J 1 base; nucleotides not matched to a gene: 4. Per the germline V gene, CDR1 is SGHTA and CDR2 is FQGNSA. The CDR3 loop is CASRPDRANTEAFF. CDR3 sequence (DNA): TGTGCCAGCAGACCGGACAGGGCGAACACTGAAGCTTTCTTT.

A remark on this clonotype: The junction departs from germline at one end; a sequencing error may be responsible. The gene calls are TRBV13 and TRBJ1-1; D is undetermined. CDR3 length: 13 residues. The germline V gene encodes CDR1 PRHDT and CDR2 FYEKMQ (reference sequence). The CDR3 bases are TGTACCAGCAGCGCAGGACGGATCACTGAAGCTTTCTTT. Its protein is CTSSAGRITEAFF.

This clonotype was picked up a small number of times. The V and J genes are TRBV28 and TRBJ1-2, with a possible D match to TRBD1 (6 bases). Trimming shortened V by 2 bases and J by 5 bases, and 12 bases separated the two germline ends. CDR3 length: 14 amino acids. In germline, CDR1 is MDHEN, CDR2 SYDVKM. The CDR3 reads CASSLGGRIYGYTF. Here the CDR3 DNA reads TGTGCCAGCAGTTTAGGGGGGCGCATTTATGGCTACACCTTC.

This clonotype was seen at least ten times. This chain uses TRBV7-2 with TRBJ1-2, with D hard to call. V lost 5 bases, J lost 2 bases, and 9 bases lay in between. This CDR3 has 13 residues. Germline assignment: CDR1 SGHTA and CDR2 FQGNSA. The CDR3 coding sequence is TGTGCCAGCAGCGCCAGGAGCAACTATGGCTACACCTTC. It codes for CASSARSNYGYTF.

This clonotype was counted at least ten times. The CDR3 DNA reads as TGTGCCAGCAGGACGGACAGACCACCCTACGAGCAGTACTTC. It codes for CASRTDRPPYEQYF. This chain links TRBV6-5 with TRBJ2-7; possibly TRBD1 for D (6 bases). V gave up 6 bases and J gave up 2 bases, with 14 bases separating them. This CDR3 region has 14 residues. The germline V gene has CDR1 MNHEY and CDR2 SVGAGI.

The chain recombines TRBV12-3 or TRBV12-4 with TRBJ2-2, with 8 bases identical to TRBD2. The CDR3 is made up of 14 amino acids. Trimming at V came to 7 bases and at J to 3 bases, leaving 4 bases not matched to a gene. As DNA, the CDR3 is TGTGCCAGCACCCTAGCGGGCCACACCGGGGAGCTGTTTTTT. Its translation: CASTLAGHTGELFF.

This clonotype was detected only a few times. The chain carries TRBV2 and TRBJ2-5; D possibly corresponds to TRBD1 (8 bases). Germline-derived CDR1 and CDR2 are SNHLY and FYNNEI. CDR3 length: 16 residues. Trimming took 8 bases from V and 4 from J, leaving 23 bases between them. The CDR3 sequence is CASSEEQTGEGETQYF. CDR3 in DNA: TGTGCCAGCTCCGAGGAGCAGACAGGGGAGGGAGAGACCCAGTACTTC. Combining the CDR3 with reference TRBV2 and TRBJ2-5 gives the whole variable domain EPEVTQTPSHQVTQMGQEVILRCVPISNHLYFYWYRQILGQKVEFLVSFYNNEISEKSEIFDDQFSVERPDGSNFTLKIRSTKLEDSAMYFCASSEEQTGEGETQYFGPGTRLLVL.

This clonotype has a handful of counts. The chain links TRBV3-1 to TRBJ1-6; D uncertain. The CDR3 consists of 14 residues. Trimming took off 1 base at V and 8 bases at J, with 9 bases between the two ends. CDR1 and CDR2 (germline): LGHDT, YNNKEL (reference sequence). The CDR3 nucleotides are TGTGCCAGCAGCCAAGCAAACAGTGATTCACCCCTCCACTTT. Translating gives CASSQANSDSPLHF.

The chain joins TRBV6-5 to TRBJ2-1; 9 bases line up with TRBD2. The germline V gene has CDR1 MNHEY and CDR2 SVGAGI. The CDR3 is 15 residues long. The V gene end was trimmed by 4 bases and the J gene end by 8 bases; junction bases not matched to a gene: 9. The CDR3 DNA sequence: TGTGCCAGCAGTTCGCCGGGACTAGCTTACTATGAGCAGTTCTTC. It is translated as CASSSPGLAYYEQFF.

The table lists this clonotype with a few counts. This chain uses TRBV7-2 with TRBJ1-4; D is uncertain. Germline V gives CDR1 SGHTA, CDR2 FQGNSA. Deletions cut 1 base from V and 4 bases from J, with 7 bases between. The CDR3 totals 14 residues. The CDR3 loop reads CASSLVGFNEKLFF. The CDR3 DNA follows: TGTGCCAGCAGCTTAGTGGGGTTTAATGAAAAACTGTTTTTT.

This clonotype was detected a few times. The chain couples TRBV19 to TRBJ1-5; the D gene is possibly TRBD1 (6 bases). Germline-derived CDR1 and CDR2 are LNHDA and SQIVND (reference sequence). The CDR3 runs to 15 residues. V shed 5 bases and J shed 4 bases, with 15 bases lying between them. As DNA, the CDR3 is TGTGCCAGTAGTCGGGTGGGGGCAGGTAATCAGCCCCAGCATTTT. This encodes CASSRVGAGNQPQHF. The full variable domain, its missing parts supplied by reference TRBV19 and TRBJ1-5, is DGGITQSPKYLFRKEGQNVTLSCEQNLNHDAMYWYRQDPGQGLRLIYYSQIVNDFQKGDIAEGYSVSREKKESFPLTVTSAQKNPTAFYLCASSRVGAGNQPQHFGDGTRLSIL.

This chain uses TRBV20-1 with TRBJ1-4; D may be TRBD1 (5 bases). V shed 2 bases and J shed 6 bases, with 16 bases lying between them. This CDR3 contains 15 residues. CDR1 and CDR2 (germline): DFQATT, SNEGSKA (reference sequence). Here the CDR3 reads CSARPLGVVDEKLFF. As DNA, the CDR3 is TGCAGTGCTAGACCCTTAGGGGTGGTTGATGAAAAACTGTTTTTT.